The clone carrying this T cell receptor beta chain was counted ten times or more. Its antigen is still unknown. One end of the junction varies from germline; a read error may be responsible. The sample comes from a study of T cells after yellow fever vaccination. Study summary: The SMART-Seq v4 Ultra Low Input method served to prepare the low-cell-number fractions. Study observations and caveats: A small share of clonotypes appeared in both CD4 and CD8 compartments. Detected again after the booster were most primary-vaccination clones, at 95% to 96% CD4 and 70% to 90% CD8. Though it reached lower strength, the secondary response hit its peak faster, day 5 versus 15.

The CDR3 covers 13 residues. The germline V gene encodes CDR1 MGHRA and CDR2 YSYEKL. A single record per CDR3 protein comes from TCRdb applying MiXCR to the 5' RACE reads. This table holds some 99,000 distinct CDR3 sequences, about 6% found once. The chain has TRBV4-1 and TRBJ2-7; TRBD1 agrees at 8 bases. The source was CD8+ T cells sorted from PBMCs, collected 10 days after the yellow fever booster vaccination. This clonotype was obtained from a man aged 18-30 years who received the YFV17D yellow fever vaccine. The CDR3 DNA reads as TGCGCCAGCAGCCAAGGGGATAAGGGACAGGCACGCTTC. As protein: CASSQGDKGQARF.